This T cell receptor (beta chain) was identified during a study of beta chain features in type 1 diabetes. In the study overall: The study examined about 110,000,000 sorted cells across all samples. Overall study results and limits: A greater similarity of naive, central memory and Treg TCRB repertoires was seen among patients than among healthy donors.

This clone was detected only a few times. Its antigen is as yet unknown. Reverse transcription of all isolated RNA meant that expressed TCRB transcripts were sequenced. The assay was immunoSEQ multiplex PCR, and TCRdb's table has in-frame clones only and misses some. The table has some 900,000 clones, about 17% seen once. This CDR3 contains 12 residues. The germline V gene has CDR1 SNHLY and CDR2 FYNNEI. With 8 bases removed from V and 6 bases from J, the gap between germline ends came to 10 bases. Blood was collected once per donor into heparin, averaging approximately 0.12 L. Sequenced material: naive CD4+ T cells from blood. This receptor was obtained from a woman between 18 and 29 years old in good health. This rearrangement joins TRBV2 to TRBJ2-2; D gene ambiguous. For the CDR3, the DNA is TGTGCCAGCGGGTCCGTGGCCGGGGAGCTGTTTTTT. Its translation is CASGSVAGELFF.